Listed here is a single TCR beta chain. Cells sorted by CD45RO/CCR7/CD25/CD127/CD95/CD27 comprised CD4+ naive, central memory, regulatory and stem cell-like memory cells. These data originate in a study of beta chain features in type 1 diabetes. Of the isolated RNA, all was reverse transcribed, and so the sequenced material was expressed TCRB transcripts. Clones were sequenced by immunoSEQ multiplex PCR, and TCRdb holds only the in-frame ones, with some missing. The data contain around 500,000 clones, about an eighth of them singletons. The V and J ends lost 2 bases and 0 bases respectively, with 6 bases between them. The CDR3 is 13 residues long. The V gene's germline CDR1 is SGHKS and CDR2 YYEKEE (reference sequence).

The chain employs TRBV5-5 and TRBJ2-7, with a weak D call TRBD1 (5 bases). The receptor comes from a young woman in good health. The material sequenced was naive CD4+ T cells from blood. The CDR3 nucleotides read TGTGCCAGCAGCTTCCAGGGCTCCTACGAGCAGTACGTC. This encodes CASSFQGSYEQYV.